This section outlines one TCR beta chain sequence together with its context. The missing conserved phenylalanine or tryptophan at the end of this CDR3 makes a read error likely. The limits of the CDR3 on the DNA are not certain, so only TCRdb's listed CDR3 is given. The CDR3 is 13 residues long, ends included. The germline CDR1 and CDR2 sequences are WNHNN and SYGVQD (reference sequence). This specimen belongs to a study of CD8+CD57+ T cells in acquired aplastic anemia. CDR3 and TCR beta VDJ profiling relied on genomic DNA as the template. TCRdb fed the reads into MiXCR, producing one record per CDR3 protein. Here the sample spans around 400,000 distinct CDR3 sequences, about two thirds being singletons.

The clonotype was recovered from a human donor in good health, serving as a control. The source material was sorted CD4+, CD8+, or CD8+CD57+ T cells (not recorded which) from PBMCs. The chain is built from TRBV10-1 and TRBJ1-1; no check of the table's D call, TRBD1, against the DNA was made. CDR3: CAIKGQPNTETFS.